Presented here are 7 T cell receptor beta chains from one specimen sequenced in a study of vaccination and CD4 T cells after COVID-19. An Oncomine TCR Beta short-read assay was used to sequence the DNA from cultured CD4+ T cells. One entry per CDR3 protein results from TCRdb running MiXCR on the PCR reads. The sample includes roughly 11,000 distinct CDR3 sequences, 65% of them seen just once. Documented treatment: roughly 10-day PBMC culture with coronavirus spike peptide pools or control peptides (ViraFEST assay). No antigen has been identified for these receptors. Sequencing was performed on CD4+ T cells from blood, cultured in vitro, taken before SARS-CoV-2 vaccination. The receptors were gathered from a human donor who had recovered from COVID-19.

The chain has TRBV7-8 and TRBJ1-3; D unclear. Trimming shortened V by 1 base and J by 8 bases, and 12 bases separated the two germline ends. Germline V gene lookup returns CDR1 SGHVS and CDR2 FQNEAQ. This CDR3 spans 14 amino acids. CDR3 residues: CASSLGPEVDTIYF. The CDR3 coding sequence is TGTGCCAGCAGCTTAGGTCCGGAGGTGGACACCATATATTTT.

This chain connects TRBV6-1 to TRBJ2-7; D tentatively fits TRBD1 or TRBD2 (5 bases each). The CDR3 length is 14 residues. Trimming left V 8 bases short and J 0 bases short, with 14 bases between. Per the germline V gene, CDR1 is MNHNS and CDR2 is SASEGT. This chain's CDR3 is CASVRDPNSYEQYF. In DNA, the CDR3 is TGTGCCAGCGTGAGGGACCCTAACTCCTACGAGCAGTACTTC.

The rearrangement joins TRBV6-1 to TRBJ2-7, with 11 positions matching TRBD2. Germline loops: CDR1 MNHNS, CDR2 SASEGT. V shed 7 bases, J shed 0 bases, and the junction held 8 bases outside the gene matches. This CDR3 is built from 16 residues. The CDR3 nucleotides are TGTGCCAGCACTCCGGGACTAGCGGTGAGCTCCTACGAGCAGTACTTC. Its protein is CASTPGLAVSSYEQYF.

The chain carries TRBV6-4 and TRBJ2-3; D remains unclear. The CDR3 totals 13 residues. Germline CDR1 MRHNA, CDR2 SNTAGT. V lost 2 bases and J 3 bases, leaving 6 bases between the germline ends. The CDR3 DNA is TGTGCCAGCAGTGACGAAGGGACAGATACGCAGTATTTT. This sequence encodes CASSDEGTDTQYF.

The chain is built from TRBV2 and TRBJ1-2; D gene ambiguous. Trimming left V 2 bases short and J 2 bases short, with 9 bases between. Germline lookup yields CDR1 SNHLY and CDR2 FYNNEI. The CDR3 is 14 amino acids. CDR3 sequence reads: CASSEYSRNYGYTF. The CDR3 DNA reads TGTGCCAGCAGTGAATATAGCAGGAACTATGGCTACACCTTC. The full variable domain, its missing parts supplied by reference TRBV2 and TRBJ1-2, is EPEVTQTPSHQVTQMGQEVILRCVPISNHLYFYWYRQILGQKVEFLVSFYNNEISEKSEIFDDQFSVERPDGSNFTLKIRSTKLEDSAMYFCASSEYSRNYGYTFGSGTRLTVV.

The J gene is TRBJ2-1, the V gene TRBV11-3, with unresolved D. Germline V CDR1 and CDR2: SGHNT, YENEEA. The CDR3 has 13 amino acids. V lost 1 base and J 7 bases, leaving 8 bases between the germline ends. The DNA of the CDR3 is TGTGCCAGCAGCTTAGGGGTTTCGAATGAGCAGTTCTTC. This sequence encodes CASSLGVSNEQFF.

J is TRBJ2-7 and V is TRBV11-2; 8 bases align to TRBD2. Germline CDR1 and CDR2: SGHAT and FQNNGV. The junction had 4 bases not matched to a gene; V was cut back by 3 bases and J by 0 bases. The CDR3 loop spans 15 amino acids. The CDR3 here is CASSFLREASYEQYF. CDR3 in DNA: TGTGCCAGCAGCTTTTTGCGGGAGGCCTCCTACGAGCAGTACTTC.